The 24 T cell receptor beta chains reported below all come from one sample, sequenced in a study of somatic mutations in cytotoxic T cells in rheumatoid arthritis. The method was immunoSEQ multiplex PCR; TCRdb's version includes in-frame clones alone and lacks a portion of them. The sample holds 15,000 to 20,000 clones; 80% are singletons and the top ten take approximately 9.3%. What was sequenced was CD8+ T cells sorted from blood. Receptors originate from an adult with rheumatoid arthritis.

The chain couples TRBV5-1 to TRBJ2-1, with a weak D call TRBD1 (6 bases). Germline assignment: CDR1 SGHRS and CDR2 YFSETQ. The CDR3 has 13 residues. The V gene lost 2 bases and the J gene lost 6 bases, with 9 bases spanning the gap. For the CDR3, the DNA is TGCGCCAGCAGCTTAACAGGGTCCAATGAGCAGTTCTTC. Residues: CASSLTGSNEQFF.

CDR3 protein: CASSYGGDTGELFF. CDR3 DNA: TGTGCCAGCAGTTACGGGGGAGACACCGGGGAGCTGTTTTTT. The genes are TRBV6-5 and TRBJ2-2; either TRBD1 or TRBD2 may supply D (5 bases each). Between the trimmed V and J ends, which lost 2 bases and 3 bases, there was a span of 7 bases. The CDR3 extends over 14 amino acids. The germline CDR1 and CDR2 sequences are MNHEY and SVGAGI.

This sequence joins TRBV5-5 and TRBJ2-4, with no clear D. This CDR3 comprises 14 residues. Trimming stripped 0 bases from V and 8 bases from J, with 12 bases between. Germline CDR1 reads SGHKS; CDR2 reads YYEKEE (reference sequence). CDR3 region: CASSLEELIYIQYF. CDR3 in DNA: TGTGCCAGCAGCTTGGAGGAGTTGATATACATTCAGTACTTC.

This chain joins TRBV5-5 and TRBJ2-5, with 7 bases matching TRBD1. Trimming removed 1 base from V and 1 base from J; junction bases left unmatched: 4. The CDR3 spans 15 residues. The germline V gene has CDR1 SGHKS and CDR2 YYEKEE (reference sequence). CDR3 amino acids: CASSLSAGGQETQYF. In nucleotides, the CDR3 is TGTGCCAGCAGCTTGTCTGCAGGGGGCCAAGAGACCCAGTACTTC.

This clone has just one count. This chain connects TRBV7-9 to TRBJ2-1; 8 nucleotides align to TRBD2. Germline CDR1 SEHNR, CDR2 FQNEAQ (reference sequence). The CDR3 length is 13 residues. J was trimmed by 10 bases and V by 5 bases; bases with no gene match: 7. The CDR3 loop reads CASSLGGAGEQFF. CDR3 nucleotides: TGTGCCAGCAGCCTCGGGGGGGCGGGGGAGCAGTTCTTC.

For this clone: Other DNA sequences of this sample code for an identical CDR3. The J gene is TRBJ2-5, the V gene TRBV7-3; 8 bases agree with TRBD2. The CDR3 consists of 16 residues. Germline V gene lookup returns CDR1 SGHTA and CDR2 FQGTGA. The V segment lost 2 bases and the J segment 5 bases; nucleotides outside the gene matches: 10. The chain's CDR3 is CASSLASGGVGETQYF. CDR3 coding DNA: TGTGCCAGCAGCTTAGCCAGCGGGGGTGTTGGGGAGACCCAGTACTTC.

The chain has TRBV12-5 and TRBJ2-7, with D possibly TRBD1 on 5 matching bases. Germline CDR1 is LGHNT and CDR2 is FRNRAP. Deletions cut 1 base from V and 2 bases from J, with 6 bases between. The CDR3 length is 13 residues. The CDR3, as DNA: TGTGCTAGTGGTTTGGGACAGACCTACGAGCAGTACTTC. Translated: CASGLGQTYEQYF. Full variable domain (rest looked up from reference TRBV12-5 and TRBJ2-7): DARVTQTPRHKVTEMGQEVTMRCQPILGHNTVFWYRQTMMQGLELLAYFRNRAPLDDSGMPKDRFSAEMPDATLATLKIQPSEPRDSAVYFCASGLGQTYEQYFGPGTRLTVT.

This clone has a single count. The rearrangement uses TRBV6-6 and TRBJ2-7; D perhaps matches TRBD1 (5 bases). Germline CDR1 and CDR2: MNHNY and SVGAGI (reference sequence). This CDR3 is 13 amino acids long. The ends were cut back, 2 bases at V and 1 base at J, with 6 bases in the middle. CDR3 DNA sequence: TGTGCCAGCAGTTACCAGGGTTCCTACGAGCAGTACTTC. Its translation: CASSYQGSYEQYF.

The rearrangement links TRBV7-9 to TRBJ2-3; D ambiguous. The V end lost 5 bases, the J end lost 6 bases, and 12 bases lay between the germline ends. The germline V gene has CDR1 SEHNR and CDR2 FQNEAQ (reference sequence). The CDR3 spans 13 residues. Written as DNA, the CDR3 is TGTGCCAGCAGCCTTCGGCCTGGGGATACGCAGTATTTT. Amino acids: CASSLRPGDTQYF.

The V gene is TRBV20-1, the J gene TRBJ2-7, with TRBD1 as a possible D gene (6 bases). V lost 6 bases and J 5 bases, leaving 11 bases between the germline ends. CDR1 is DFQATT and CDR2 is SNEGSKA in the germline V gene (reference sequence). This CDR3 has 11 amino acids. For the CDR3, the DNA is TGCAGTGCAACAGGGATCGACGAGCAGTACTTC. Residues: CSATGIDEQYF.

The V gene is TRBV19, the J gene TRBJ1-5, with D possibly TRBD1 on 6 matching bases. This CDR3 comprises 14 residues. CDR1 and CDR2 (germline): LNHDA, SQIVND (reference sequence). V dropped 8 bases and J dropped 0 bases, with 11 bases sitting between them. DNA of the CDR3: TGTGCCAGTGAGGCAGGGGTTAGCAATCAGCCCCAGCATTTT. It encodes CASEAGVSNQPQHF. Full variable domain (rest looked up from reference TRBV19 and TRBJ1-5): DGGITQSPKYLFRKEGQNVTLSCEQNLNHDAMYWYRQDPGQGLRLIYYSQIVNDFQKGDIAEGYSVSREKKESFPLTVTSAQKNPTAFYLCASEAGVSNQPQHFGDGTRLSIL.

The chain recombines TRBV28 with TRBJ1-2; perhaps TRBD1 as D (6 bases). Germline V lookup: CDR1 MDHEN, CDR2 SYDVKM. The V end lost 4 bases, the J end lost 8 bases, and 20 bases lay between the germline ends. CDR3 length: 15 amino acids. The chain's CDR3 is CASSSQQGLEGGYTF. CDR3 DNA sequence: TGTGCCAGCAGTTCCCAACAGGGTTTGGAGGGGGGCTACACCTTC.

Sample share makes this clone medium-sized. The chain recombines TRBV6-1 with TRBJ1-6; D remains ambiguous. The CDR3 extends over 11 amino acids. The ends were cut back, 8 bases at V and 7 bases at J, with 6 bases in the middle. Germline CDR1 is MNHNS and CDR2 is SASEGT. CDR3: CASLNNSPLHF. The CDR3, as DNA: TGTGCCAGCCTTAACAATTCACCCCTCCACTTT.

The rearrangement links TRBV10-2 to TRBJ2-7, with 7 bases fitting TRBD1. Germline loops: CDR1 WSHSY, CDR2 SAAADI. The CDR3 totals 14 residues. V was pared by 6 bases and J by 4 bases, with 9 bases of the junction left unmatched. CDR3 nucleotides: TGCGCCAGCAGACCGGGACAGAGTAATTACGAGCAGTACTTC. Protein sequence: CASRPGQSNYEQYF.

The V gene is TRBV11-2, the J gene TRBJ1-2, with D possibly TRBD1 on 5 matching bases. The V end was cut by 1 base, the J end by 8 bases, with 11 bases between. CDR3 size: 13 residues. Germline V lookup: CDR1 SGHAT, CDR2 FQNNGV. In DNA form, the CDR3 reads TGTGCCAGCAGCTTAGGGGAGCAGGGAGGCTACACCTTC. Its protein is CASSLGEQGGYTF.

The V call is TRBV7-9, the J call TRBJ2-6, with 12 bases that match TRBD1. The germline V gene has CDR1 SEHNR and CDR2 FQNEAQ (reference sequence). The CDR3 consists of 18 residues. Losses at the gene ends were 5 bases for V and 4 bases for J; bases not matched to a gene: 9. CDR3 region: CASSGTGGARPGANVLTF. CDR3 nucleotides: TGTGCCAGCAGCGGGACAGGGGGCGCGAGACCCGGGGCCAACGTCCTGACTTTC. The whole variable domain, remainder taken from reference TRBV7-9 and TRBJ2-6, is DTGVSQNPRHKITKRGQNVTFRCDPISEHNRLYWYRQTLGQGPEFLTYFQNEAQLEKSRLLSDRFSAERPKGSFSTLEIQRTEQGDSAMYLCASSGTGGARPGANVLTFGAGSRLTVL.

This sequence joins TRBV7-9 and TRBJ1-3; no clear D gene. This CDR3 is 12 amino acids long. Germline CDR1 SEHNR, CDR2 FQNEAQ (reference sequence). V gave up 8 bases and J gave up 2 bases, with 7 bases separating them. The CDR3 is CASPGPGNTIYF. CDR3 nucleotides: TGTGCCAGCCCAGGCCCTGGAAACACCATATATTTT. Full variable domain (outside the CDR3, taken from reference TRBV7-9 and TRBJ1-3): DTGVSQNPRHKITKRGQNVTFRCDPISEHNRLYWYRQTLGQGPEFLTYFQNEAQLEKSRLLSDRFSAERPKGSFSTLEIQRTEQGDSAMYLCASPGPGNTIYFGEGSWLTVV.

The chain carries TRBV7-3 and TRBJ2-3; D call uncertain. V lost 2 bases and J lost 2, with 11 bases in between. Germline V gene sequence: CDR1 SGHTA, CDR2 FQGTGA. The CDR3 contains 15 residues. In nucleotides, the CDR3 is TGTGCCAGCAGCTTAGTCGGTAGCTCCACAGATACGCAGTATTTT. As protein: CASSLVGSSTDTQYF.

V and J are TRBV7-9 and TRBJ1-1; 7 positions agree with TRBD1. The J segment lost 1 base and the V segment lost 3 bases, leaving 2 bases of the junction unmatched. Germline V gene lookup returns CDR1 SEHNR and CDR2 FQNEAQ (reference sequence). This CDR3 has 14 residues. The CDR3 DNA is TGTGCCAGCAGCTTCGGGACAGCGAACACTGAAGCTTTCTTT. It is translated as CASSFGTANTEAFF. Combining the CDR3 with reference TRBV7-9 and TRBJ1-1 gives the whole variable domain DTGVSQNPRHKITKRGQNVTFRCDPISEHNRLYWYRQTLGQGPEFLTYFQNEAQLEKSRLLSDRFSAERPKGSFSTLEIQRTEQGDSAMYLCASSFGTANTEAFFGQGTRLTVV.

The chain recombines TRBV11-2 with TRBJ1-6, with D hard to call. Trimming pared 5 bases from V and 2 bases from J, leaving 19 bases between. Germline loops: CDR1 SGHAT, CDR2 FQNNGV. This CDR3 contains 18 residues. This chain's CDR3 is CASSPRSSLGAYNSPLHF. The CDR3 nucleotides are TGTGCCAGCAGCCCCCGATCGAGCCTTGGGGCCTATAATTCACCCCTCCACTTT. The variable domain in full, with the rest retrieved from reference TRBV11-2 and TRBJ1-6, is EAGVAQSPRYKIIEKRQSVAFWCNPISGHATLYWYQQILGQGPKLLIQFQNNGVVDDSQLPKDRFSAERLKGVDSTLKIQPAKLEDSAVYLCASSPRSSLGAYNSPLHFGNGTRLTVT.

This chain connects TRBV7-9 to TRBJ1-3; the D gene is possibly TRBD1 (5 bases). Trimming left V 5 bases short and J 7 bases short, with 18 bases between. The CDR3 has 15 amino acids. Germline-derived CDR1 and CDR2 are SEHNR and FQNEAQ (reference sequence). The CDR3 sequence: CASSPEGQGGNTIYF. CDR3 in DNA: TGTGCCAGCAGCCCCGAAGGGCAGGGTGGCAACACCATATATTTT.

The chain is built from TRBV25-1 and TRBJ2-7, with no clear D. Per the germline V gene, CDR1 is MGHDK and CDR2 is SYGVNS. V was trimmed by 3 bases and J by 5 bases, leaving 11 bases between them. CDR3 length: 13 amino acids. CDR3 sequence (DNA): TGTGCCAGCAGTGAGACCCCACTAAACGAGCAGTACTTC. It yields the protein CASSETPLNEQYF.

The J gene is TRBJ1-3, the V gene TRBV28; D not certain. Trimming shortened V by 6 bases and J by 3 bases, and 6 bases separated the two germline ends. The CDR3 sequence is 12 residues long. Germline-derived CDR1 and CDR2 are MDHEN and SYDVKM. DNA of the CDR3: TGTGCCAGCAGCGCCCTTGGAAACACCATATATTTT. Protein sequence: CASSALGNTIYF.

The rearrangement links TRBV7-2 to TRBJ1-1; D gene uncertain. Trimming pared 7 bases from V and 2 bases from J, leaving 5 bases between. This CDR3 has 11 residues. Looked up from germline, CDR1 is SGHTA and CDR2 is FQGNSA. The chain's CDR3 is CASTLNTEAFF. The CDR3, as DNA: TGTGCCAGCACCCTTAACACTGAAGCTTTCTTT.